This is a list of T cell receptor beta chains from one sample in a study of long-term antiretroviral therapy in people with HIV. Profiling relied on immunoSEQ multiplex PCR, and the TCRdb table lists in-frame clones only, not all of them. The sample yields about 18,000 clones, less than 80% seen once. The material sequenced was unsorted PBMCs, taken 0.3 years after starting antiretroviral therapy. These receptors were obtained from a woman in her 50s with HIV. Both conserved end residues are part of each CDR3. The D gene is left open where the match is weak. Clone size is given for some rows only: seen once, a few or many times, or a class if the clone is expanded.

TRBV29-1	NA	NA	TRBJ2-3	TGCAGCGTTGTAAAATCTGCATCAGATACGCAGTATTTT	CSVVKSASDTQYF
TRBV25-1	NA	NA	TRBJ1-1	TGTGCCAGCAGTGAAAATTCGCAAGGCACTGAAGCTTTCTTT	CASSENSQGTEAFF
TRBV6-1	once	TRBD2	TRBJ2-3	TGTGCCAGCCGTGAGGTAGCGGGGGGATTTACAGATACGCAGTATTTT	CASREVAGGFTDTQYF
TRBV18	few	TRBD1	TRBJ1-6	TGTGCCAGCTCACCACCGCAGAGACAGGGCATTTCACCCCTCCACTTT	CASSPPQRQGISPLHF
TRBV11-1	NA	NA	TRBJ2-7	TGTGCCAGCAGCCAATTCAACAGGGTCGGGGGCGAGCAGTACTTC	CASSQFNRVGGEQYF
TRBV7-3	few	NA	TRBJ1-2	TGTGCCAGCAGCTTAACGGGAGGCAGCAACTATGGCTACACCTTC	CASSLTGGSNYGYTF
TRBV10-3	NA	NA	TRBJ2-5	TGTGCCATCAGTGTCGGGATCGGGAAGGGGGTCCAAGAGACCCAGTACTTC	CAISVGIGKGVQETQYF
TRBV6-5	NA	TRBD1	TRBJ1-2	TGTGCCAGCAGTACGGGACAGGGGAACTATGGCTACACCTTC	CASSTGQGNYGYTF
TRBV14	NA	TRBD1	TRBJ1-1	TGTGCCAGCAGCCCCGAGATCGGGACAGGGGTTTACACTGAAGCTTTCTTT	CASSPEIGTGVYTEAFF
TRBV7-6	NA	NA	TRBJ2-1	TGTGCCAGCAGCATTTGGGACGGGGGCAATGAGCAGTTCTTC	CASSIWDGGNEQFF
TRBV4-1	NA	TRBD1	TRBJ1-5	TGCGCCAGCAGCAAAGAGCAGGGGGATCAGCCCCAGCATTTT	CASSKEQGDQPQHF
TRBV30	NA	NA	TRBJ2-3	TGTGCCTGGAGTGTACCCAGTGGTCTCACAGATACGCAGTATTTT	CAWSVPSGLTDTQYF
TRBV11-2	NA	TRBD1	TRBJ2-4	TGTGCCAGCAGCTACAGGGGGGCCAAAAACATTCAGTACTTC	CASSYRGAKNIQYF
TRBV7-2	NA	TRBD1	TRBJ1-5	TGTGCCAGCAGCTTAGGGTGGACAGGGGGTCAGCCCCAGCATTTT	CASSLGWTGGQPQHF
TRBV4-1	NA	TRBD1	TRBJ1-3	TGCGCCAGCAGTCTTGGACAGGGGAGGGAAGGTAGAAACACCATATATTTT	CASSLGQGREGRNTIYF
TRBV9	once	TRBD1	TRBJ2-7	TGTGCCAGCAGCGTAGCCGGGACAGGGGGTCCCTACGAGCAGTACTTC	CASSVAGTGGPYEQYF
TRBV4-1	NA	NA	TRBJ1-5	TGCGCCAGCAGCCAGGGACCAGTGGATCAGCCCCAGCATTTT	CASSQGPVDQPQHF
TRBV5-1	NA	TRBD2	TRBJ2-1	TGCGCCAGCAGCGGAGACTACTCTAGCGGGGGGGCCGGTGAGCAGTTCTTC	CASSGDYSSGGAGEQFF
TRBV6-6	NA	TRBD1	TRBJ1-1	TGTGCCAGCAGTTACTCCCGGACAGGGAGCACTGAAGCTTTCTTT	CASSYSRTGSTEAFF
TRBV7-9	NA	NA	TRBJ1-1	TGTGCCAGCAGTTTCCAACAGGGAGCTGAAGCTTTCTTT	CASSFQQGAEAFF
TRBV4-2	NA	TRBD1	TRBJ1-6	TGTGCCAGCAGCCAGGCAAGGGACAGACCAAATTCACCCCTCCACTTT	CASSQARDRPNSPLHF
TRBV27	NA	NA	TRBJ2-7	TGTGCCAGCAGTTTTTCCGGCTCCTACGAGCAGTACTTC	CASSFSGSYEQYF
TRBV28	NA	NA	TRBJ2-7	TGTGCCAGCAGCTCCCCGGGACGCAAATACGAGCAGTACTTC	CASSSPGRKYEQYF
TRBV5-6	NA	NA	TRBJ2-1	TGTGCCAGCAGCTTGCTGGGGACGAGCTCCTACAATGAGCAGTTCTTC	CASSLLGTSSYNEQFF